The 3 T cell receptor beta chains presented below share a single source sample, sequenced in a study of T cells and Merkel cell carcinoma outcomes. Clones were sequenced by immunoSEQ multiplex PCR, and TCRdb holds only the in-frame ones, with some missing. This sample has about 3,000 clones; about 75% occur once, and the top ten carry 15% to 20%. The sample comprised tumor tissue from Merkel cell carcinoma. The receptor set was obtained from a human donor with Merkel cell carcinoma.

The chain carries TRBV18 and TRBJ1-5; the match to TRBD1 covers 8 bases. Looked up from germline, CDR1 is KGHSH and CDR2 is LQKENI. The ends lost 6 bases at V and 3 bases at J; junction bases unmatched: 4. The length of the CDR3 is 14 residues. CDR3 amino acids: CASSQGQVNQPQHF. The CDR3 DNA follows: TGTGCCAGCTCGCAGGGACAGGTCAATCAGCCCCAGCATTTT.

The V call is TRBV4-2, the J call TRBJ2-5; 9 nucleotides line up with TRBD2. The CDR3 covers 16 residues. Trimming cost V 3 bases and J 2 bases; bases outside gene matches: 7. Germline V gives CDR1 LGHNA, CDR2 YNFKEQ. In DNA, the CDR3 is TGTGCCAGCAGCCATAGTCCTAGCGGGGTACAAGAGACCCAGTACTTC. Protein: CASSHSPSGVQETQYF.

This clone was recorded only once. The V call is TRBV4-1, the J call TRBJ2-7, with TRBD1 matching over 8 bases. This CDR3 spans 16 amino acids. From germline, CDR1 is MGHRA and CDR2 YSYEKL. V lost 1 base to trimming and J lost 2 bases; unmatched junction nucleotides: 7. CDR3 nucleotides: TGCGCCAGCAGCCAAGCCTCGGACAGGGTGACCTACGAGCAGTACTTC. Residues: CASSQASDRVTYEQYF.